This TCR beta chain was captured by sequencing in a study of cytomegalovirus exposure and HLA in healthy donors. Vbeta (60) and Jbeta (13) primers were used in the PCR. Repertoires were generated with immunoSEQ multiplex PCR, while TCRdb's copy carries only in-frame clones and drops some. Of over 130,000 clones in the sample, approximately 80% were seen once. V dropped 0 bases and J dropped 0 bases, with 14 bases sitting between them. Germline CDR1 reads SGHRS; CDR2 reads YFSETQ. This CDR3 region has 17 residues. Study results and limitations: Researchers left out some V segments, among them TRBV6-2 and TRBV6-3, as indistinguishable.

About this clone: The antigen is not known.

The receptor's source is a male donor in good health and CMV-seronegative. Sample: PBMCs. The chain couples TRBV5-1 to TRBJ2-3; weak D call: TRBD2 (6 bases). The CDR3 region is CASSLALAGRSTDTQYF. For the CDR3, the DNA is TGCGCCAGCAGCTTGGCCCTGGCGGGACGAAGCACAGATACGCAGTATTTT.